The clone carrying this T cell receptor beta chain was observed at least ten times. The target antigen is unknown. The data derive from a study of T-cell memory formation after mild COVID-19. General observations from the study: CM and EM subsets held most contracting CD4+ clones; EMRA held CD8+ ones. What remained unconfirmed was the SARS-CoV-2 specificity of second-wave clones peaking on day 37.

MiXCR, run by TCRdb on the 5' RACE reads, gives a single entry per CDR3 protein. The sample shows 15,000 to 20,000 distinct CDR3 sequences, approximately 23% of them seen only once. V shed 6 bases, J shed 2 bases, and the junction held 8 bases outside the gene matches. CDR3 size: 15 residues. Germline CDR1 reads MNHEY; CDR2 reads SMNVEV (reference sequence). Input material: PBMCs or a T cell subset sorted from them (not recorded which). This sequence originates from a man between 18 and 35 years old who had mild COVID-19 (a few samples of this study predate the infection). Cell type and time point are not known. The chain employs TRBV27 and TRBJ2-3, with 7 bases lining up with TRBD1. CDR3: CASRGRDRPTDTQYF. CDR3 bases: TGTGCCAGCAGAGGCCGGGACAGACCCACAGATACGCAGTATTTT.